The 30 T cell receptor beta chains below come from one sample, sequenced in a study of CD8 T cells in ankylosing spondylitis. Study conclusions and caveats: What seemed typical of ankylosing spondylitis blood was a TCR beta motif built from several highly homologous variants.

Which antigens these TCRs recognize remains unknown. MiXCR was run by TCRdb on the 5' RACE reads, yielding one entry per CDR3 protein. The sample includes under 850,000 distinct CDR3 sequences, around 20% seen only once; the top ten take under 20%. The sample consisted of blood, either unsorted or a sorted T cell fraction (not recorded which). Receptors were obtained from a male donor with ankylosing spondylitis.

This clonotype was seen a few times. This chain uses TRBV4-2 with TRBJ2-7, with D possibly TRBD2 on 6 matching bases. V shed 0 bases and J shed 3 bases, with 12 bases lying between them. Germline values: CDR1 LGHNA, CDR2 YNFKEQ. This CDR3 is 15 amino acids long. As DNA, the CDR3 is TGTGCCAGCAGCCAAGATCCCGGTAGCGGCTACGAGCAGTACTTC. It codes for CASSQDPGSGYEQYF.

V usage is TRBV5-6 and J usage is TRBJ1-1; 8 bases line up with TRBD1. Unmatched junction bases numbered 5, after V lost 6 bases and J lost 4 bases. This CDR3 has 13 residues. In germline, CDR1 is SGHDT, CDR2 YYEEEE. The CDR3 here is CASTFDRGTEAFF. CDR3 DNA: TGTGCCAGCACCTTTGACAGGGGCACTGAAGCTTTCTTT.

This clonotype came up a few times. This sequence joins TRBV3-1 and TRBJ2-7, with D possibly being TRBD2 (5 bases). The germline V gene has CDR1 LGHDT and CDR2 YNNKEL (reference sequence). The ends were cut back, 6 bases at V and 1 base at J, with 10 bases in the middle. This CDR3 is 13 amino acids long. The CDR3 protein is CASRDSVSYEQYF. CDR3 coding DNA: TGTGCCAGCAGGGACTCCGTATCCTACGAGCAGTACTTC.

The chain is built from TRBV6-5 and TRBJ2-5; D is tentatively TRBD1 or TRBD2 (5 bases each). Germline V gene sequence: CDR1 MNHEY, CDR2 SVGAGI. Trimming shortened V by 0 bases and J by 4 bases, and 12 bases separated the two germline ends. The CDR3 runs to 15 residues. CDR3 in DNA: TGTGCCAGCAGTTACTCGAGGGTTCAGGGAGAGACCCAGTACTTC. Protein sequence: CASSYSRVQGETQYF.

The gene calls are TRBV7-3 and TRBJ2-3; 13 nucleotides agree with TRBD2. The CDR3 is 15 amino acids. In germline, CDR1 is SGHTA, CDR2 FQGTGA. The trim removed 5 bases at V and 8 bases at J, leaving 7 bases unmatched. Here the CDR3 reads CASSAGTSGIGTQYF. In DNA form, the CDR3 reads TGTGCCAGCAGCGCCGGGACTAGCGGGATCGGTACGCAGTATTTT.

This clonotype was counted only a few times. The rearrangement links TRBV6-1 to TRBJ1-1, with 7 bases lining up with TRBD1. From germline, CDR1 is MNHNS and CDR2 SASEGT. This CDR3 region has 16 residues. J lost 1 base, V lost 8 bases, and 13 bases had no gene match. In DNA, the CDR3 is TGTGCCAGCGGCAGTTACATCGGGACAGCGAACACTGAAGCTTTCTTT. It specifies CASGSYIGTANTEAFF.

The chain couples TRBV12-3 or TRBV12-4 to TRBJ2-1; 14 nucleotides match TRBD2. The CDR3 runs 17 residues. Trimming removed 6 bases from V and 9 bases from J; junction bases left unmatched: 13. CDR3 nucleotide sequence: TGTGCCAGCAGACTCTCAGGGACTAGCGGGAGTCGAGGTGAGCAGTTCTTC. It specifies CASRLSGTSGSRGEQFF.

The chain joins TRBV9 to TRBJ2-5, with a possible D match to TRBD2 (7 bases). The CDR3 loop spans 15 amino acids. Trimming pared 2 bases from V and 3 bases from J, leaving 14 bases between. Germline lookup yields CDR1 SGDLS and CDR2 YYNGEE. CDR3 nucleotide sequence: TGTGCCAGCAGCGTGGGGGGGGGGCAAAAAGAGACCCAGTACTTC. Protein product: CASSVGGGQKETQYF.

This chain connects TRBV19 to TRBJ2-3; TRBD2 agrees at 9 bases. The CDR3 loop spans 13 amino acids. The germline V gene encodes CDR1 LNHDA and CDR2 SQIVND (reference sequence). Trimming cost V 9 bases and J 6 bases; bases outside gene matches: 7. CDR3 bases: TGTGCCAGCCGACTAGCGGCCCAGGATACGCAGTATTTT. Amino acids: CASRLAAQDTQYF.

The chain combines TRBV15 with TRBJ2-1; maybe TRBD2 (6 bases). V shed 0 bases and J shed 15 bases, with 12 bases lying between them. The CDR3 has 12 residues. The germline V gene has CDR1 LNHNV and CDR2 YYDKDF (reference sequence). The CDR3 loop is CATSREAGPGFF. The CDR3 coding sequence is TGTGCCACCAGCAGAGAGGCGGGACCTGGGTTCTTC. Together with reference TRBV15 and TRBJ2-1, the CDR3 gives the full variable domain: DAMVIQNPRYQVTQFGKPVTLSCSQTLNHNVMYWYQQKSSQAPKLLFHYYDKDFNNEADTPDNFQSRRPNTSFCFLDIRSPGLGDTAMYLCATSREAGPGFFGPGTRLTVL.

The chain joins TRBV29-1 to TRBJ2-5, with D hard to call. Germline values: CDR1 SQVTM, CDR2 ANQGSEA. The CDR3 runs 17 residues. With 1 base removed from V and 4 bases from J, the gap between germline ends came to 22 bases. In DNA, the CDR3 is TGCAGCGTTGAAGTCTTTTCCGAAGGGTGGGTAATAGAGACCCAGTACTTC. The encoded protein is CSVEVFSEGWVIETQYF. The complete variable domain, with remaining parts taken from reference TRBV29-1 and TRBJ2-5, reads SAVISQKPSRDICQRGTSLTIQCQVDSQVTMMFWYRQQPGQSLTLIATANQGSEATYESGFVIDKFPISRPNLTFSTLTVSNMSPEDSSIYLCSVEVFSEGWVIETQYFGPGTRLLVL.

The table lists this clonotype with a few counts. This CDR3 is CASRGAGKDQPQHF. The CDR3 coding sequence is TGTGCCAGTAGGGGGGCGGGGAAGGATCAGCCCCAGCATTTT. The rearrangement uses TRBV2 and TRBJ1-5, with D possibly matching TRBD1 (6 bases). This CDR3 region has 14 residues. Germline loops: CDR1 SNHLY, CDR2 FYNNEI. Deletions cut 9 bases from V and 5 bases from J, with 17 bases between.

This sequence joins TRBV11-3 and TRBJ1-1; D call uncertain. The CDR3 spans 14 residues. V was cut by 3 bases and J by 1 base, with 9 bases left in between. Germline CDR1 reads SGHNT; CDR2 reads YENEEA. The CDR3 DNA reads as TGTGCCAGCAGCTTCGGGGTGGCGAACACTGAAGCTTTCTTT. It yields the protein CASSFGVANTEAFF.

The chain links TRBV5-1 to TRBJ2-1; 10 positions match TRBD2. After removal of 4 bases from V and 10 bases from J, the junction contained 5 bases not matched to a gene. The CDR3 is made up of 13 amino acids. Germline assignment: CDR1 SGHRS and CDR2 YFSETQ. CDR3 bases: TGCGCCAGCAGCGTAGCGGGGGGATGGGAGCAGTTCTTC. Translated, it gives CASSVAGGWEQFF.

The chain couples TRBV7-9 to TRBJ1-1, with D unresolved. The CDR3 spans 14 residues. Germline loops: CDR1 SEHNR, CDR2 FQNEAQ (reference sequence). The ends were cut back, 0 bases at V and 5 bases at J, with 10 bases in the middle. CDR3 DNA: TGTGCCAGCAGCTTAGCCCTATCTGGTACTGAAGCTTTCTTT. Protein sequence: CASSLALSGTEAFF.

This clonotype was observed a few times. The rearrangement uses TRBV27 and TRBJ2-1; the D gene is possibly TRBD2 (6 bases). Per germline, CDR1 MNHEY and CDR2 SMNVEV (reference sequence). The ends were cut back, 6 bases at V and 3 bases at J, with 12 bases in the middle. The length of the CDR3 is 14 residues. CDR3 amino acids: CASRMAGFYNEQFF. As DNA, the CDR3 is TGTGCCAGCAGAATGGCGGGATTCTACAATGAGCAGTTCTTC.

The chain employs TRBV29-1 and TRBJ1-1, with D unresolved. The germline V gene has CDR1 SQVTM and CDR2 ANQGSEA. Trimming took off 8 bases at V and 1 base at J, with 14 bases between the two ends. The CDR3 runs 13 residues. CDR3 nucleotides: TGCAGCTCAACAGTTGATGCGAACACTGAAGCTTTCTTT. This translates into CSSTVDANTEAFF.

This chain uses TRBV20-1 with TRBJ1-1, with D maybe TRBD1 (6 bases). The CDR3 length is 13 residues. Germline-derived CDR1 and CDR2 are DFQATT and SNEGSKA (reference sequence). The V gene lost 6 bases and the J gene lost 8 bases, with 19 bases spanning the gap. Here the CDR3 reads CSATTPTGNEAFF. In DNA, the CDR3 is TGCAGTGCCACGACGCCAACAGGGAACGAAGCTTTCTTT.

The rearrangement links TRBV2 to TRBJ1-2; no clear D gene. Trimming left V 6 bases short and J 3 bases short, with 11 bases between. From germline, CDR1 is SNHLY and CDR2 FYNNEI. The CDR3 has 13 amino acids. The CDR3 DNA reads TGTGCCAGCAGGGGCGGGCAGGACTATGGCTACACCTTC. Protein product: CASRGGQDYGYTF.

This clonotype was detected only a few times. The rearrangement uses TRBV11-2 and TRBJ2-7, with TRBD2 identical over 7 bases. The J segment lost 0 bases and the V segment lost 2 bases, leaving 4 bases of the junction unmatched. The V gene's germline CDR1 is SGHAT and CDR2 FQNNGV. The CDR3 consists of 15 residues. The CDR3 region is CASSLPGGSSYEQYF. Written as DNA, the CDR3 is TGTGCCAGCAGCTTACCCGGGGGGAGCTCCTACGAGCAGTACTTC.

In its sample, this clonotype was seen once. The chain joins TRBV7-2 to TRBJ1-1; TRBD1 agrees at 9 bases. The CDR3 spans 20 residues. In germline, CDR1 is SGHTA, CDR2 FQGNSA. V lost 5 bases, J lost 2 bases, and 21 bases stayed unmatched. CDR3 coding DNA: TGTGCCAGCAGCGTTACGCGACCGGGACAGGGTACCTTCAGAAACACTGAAGCTTTCTTT. It translates to CASSVTRPGQGTFRNTEAFF.

CDR3 sequence: CATSREPIGSYNSPLHF. The CDR3 coding sequence is TGTGCCACCAGCAGAGAGCCCATTGGGTCCTATAATTCACCCCTCCACTTT. J is TRBJ1-6 and V is TRBV15; D gene uncertain. Trimming shortened V by 0 bases and J by 1 base, and 10 bases separated the two germline ends. The CDR3 is 17 amino acids. Germline CDR1 and CDR2: LNHNV and YYDKDF (reference sequence).

The V gene is TRBV12-3 or TRBV12-4, the J gene TRBJ2-7; the match to TRBD2 covers 11 bases. The CDR3 loop spans 15 amino acids. Trimming at V came to 5 bases and at J to 4 bases, leaving 7 bases not matched to a gene. CDR3 sequence (DNA): TGTGCCAGCAGTCGGACACTAGCGGGGGTTTACGAGCAGTACTTC. This gives the protein CASSRTLAGVYEQYF.

In this sample, this clonotype turned up a few times. The rearrangement uses TRBV20-1 and TRBJ1-2, with 7 positions matching TRBD1. V was pared by 2 bases and J by 7 bases, with 4 bases of the junction left unmatched. Germline loops: CDR1 DFQATT, CDR2 SNEGSKA (reference sequence). This CDR3 is built from 12 residues. The DNA for the CDR3 is TGCAGTGCTAGAACAGGGGAACTTGGCTACACCTTC. This gives the protein CSARTGELGYTF.

The rearrangement uses TRBV28 and TRBJ2-7; D tentatively reads TRBD1 or TRBD2 (5 bases each). This CDR3 region has 15 residues. Trimming pared 3 bases from V and 2 bases from J, leaving 14 bases between. From germline, CDR1 is MDHEN and CDR2 SYDVKM. The CDR3 DNA follows: TGTGCCAGCAGTTTGATAGGGGACCCCACCTACGAGCAGTACTTC. Translating it yields CASSLIGDPTYEQYF.

This chain uses TRBV6-5 with TRBJ1-1; a weak D match, TRBD1 (6 bases). Germline CDR1 is MNHEY and CDR2 is SVGAGI. Trimming removed 2 bases from V and 1 base from J, with 20 bases in between. This CDR3 contains 18 residues. CDR3 sequence (DNA): TGTGCCAGCAGTTACGCGACCGGGAGAGCCAGGGGGAACACTGAAGCTTTCTTT. This gives the protein CASSYATGRARGNTEAFF.

This clonotype came up a few times. The rearrangement joins TRBV6-1 to TRBJ1-4; D may be TRBD1 (5 bases). The CDR3 is made up of 17 amino acids. Looked up from germline, CDR1 is MNHNS and CDR2 is SASEGT. V was shortened by 3 bases and J by 3 bases, with 17 bases between the two germline ends. CDR3 residues: CASSDLIRGHANEKLFF. The CDR3 DNA reads TGTGCCAGCAGTGACCTAATTCGGGGCCACGCTAATGAAAAACTGTTTTTT.

The V call is TRBV20-1, the J call TRBJ2-7; TRBD2 agrees at 7 bases. J gave up 2 bases and V 5 bases, and 12 bases lay outside the gene matches. Germline V lookup: CDR1 DFQATT, CDR2 SNEGSKA (reference sequence). The length of the CDR3 is 15 residues. CDR3 sequence: CSAGGNSGSPYEQYF. Written as DNA, the CDR3 is TGCAGTGCTGGGGGAAATAGCGGGTCTCCCTACGAGCAGTACTTC.

The chain joins TRBV6-1 to TRBJ2-5; TRBD2 matches at 10 bases. The trim removed 2 bases at V and 2 bases at J, leaving 8 bases unmatched. This CDR3 contains 17 residues. The V gene's germline CDR1 is MNHNS and CDR2 SASEGT. The CDR3 spells CASSETVSGRPQETQYF. CDR3 in DNA: TGTGCCAGCAGTGAAACGGTTAGCGGGAGGCCTCAAGAGACCCAGTACTTC.

The V gene is TRBV20-1, the J gene TRBJ2-1; unclear D gene. V lost 0 bases and J lost 0, with 6 bases in between. CDR1 and CDR2 from the germline V gene are DFQATT and SNEGSKA (reference sequence). The CDR3 is 14 amino acids. This chain's CDR3 is CSARDLSSYNEQFF. The CDR3 nucleotides are TGCAGTGCTAGAGATCTCAGCTCCTACAATGAGCAGTTCTTC.